This entry concerns a single T cell receptor (beta chain). Profiling relied on immunoSEQ multiplex PCR, and the TCRdb table lists in-frame clones only, not all of them. The table lists 45,000 to 55,000 clones, 86% of them singletons. This entry belongs to a study of blood T cell repertoires in COVID-19. Study overall: Both acute and convalescent COVID-19 samples were obtained from the United States, Italy and Spain. The cDNA or gDNA used as material had been derived from T cells, B-cell-depleted T cells, or PBMCs.

The trim removed 4 bases at V and 5 bases at J, leaving 9 bases unmatched. Germline values: CDR1 SGHRS, CDR2 YFSETQ. CDR3 length: 15 amino acids. The chain is built from TRBV5-1 and TRBJ2-5; 9 bases map to TRBD1. The receptor's source is a human donor in a cohort sampled during active COVID-19. The sample taken for sequencing was peripheral blood. In DNA form, the CDR3 reads TGCGCCAGCAGCAGACAGGGACAGGGTCACGAGACCCAGTACTTC. It specifies CASSRQGQGHETQYF.